A selection of T cell receptor beta chains follows, all from one sample in a study of blood T cell repertoires in COVID-19. Method: immunoSEQ multiplex PCR; TCRdb's copy keeps in-frame clones and lacks some. This table holds more than 60,000 clones, 75% to 95% found once. The sequenced material came from peripheral blood. The receptors were gathered from a human donor in a cohort sampled during active COVID-19. Each CDR3 is given with its conserved first and last residue. D genes are given only for firm matches. Expanded clones are given a class, and other clones once, few, many or no size at all.

>TRBJ2-7|NA|TRBV6-5|TRBD2
TGTGCCACCGGGACTAGCGGGGGCCTCTACTTC
CATGTSGGLYF
>TRBJ1-2|many|TRBV10-3|NA
TGTGCCATCGACCAGGGAAATGGAGGCTACACCTTC
CAIDQGNGGYTF
>TRBJ1-2|NA|TRBV6-5|TRBD1
TGTGCCAGCAGTTACTCGGGGTCGAGGGGGCGGCTTGGCTACACCTTC
CASSYSGSRGRLGYTF
>TRBJ1-2|NA|TRBV7-8|TRBD1
TGTGCCAGCAGCATGGGACAGGCGACCGCCTATGGCTACACCTTC
CASSMGQATAYGYTF
>TRBJ2-7|NA|TRBV5-1|TRBD2
TGCGCCAGCAGTAACCCCGGACTAGCTGCATACGAGCAGTACTTC
CASSNPGLAAYEQYF
>TRBJ2-2|once|TRBV2|TRBD1
TGTGCCAGCAGGTGGACAGGGTCCGGGGAGCTGTTTTTT
CASRWTGSGELFF
>TRBJ2-1|NA|TRBV10-1|NA
TGCGCGAACAGACAGGCCAGCGGTGAGCAGTTCTTC
CANRQASGEQFF
>TRBJ2-5|NA|TRBV9|TRBD2
TGTGCCAGCAGCGGGAGGACTAGCGGGGGGGAAGAGACCCAGTACTTC
CASSGRTSGGEETQYF
>TRBJ1-4|NA|TRBV19|TRBD1
TGTGCCAGCAGGGACAGACTAAATGAAAAACTGTTTTTT
CASRDRLNEKLFF
>TRBJ1-5|NA|TRBV6-5|TRBD1
TGTGCCAGCAGGACAGGGAGCAATCAGCCCCAGCATTTT
CASRTGSNQPQHF
>TRBJ2-2|NA|TRBV7-2|NA
TGTGCCAGCAGCTTCCAGCGGCGTACGGGGGAGCTGTTTTTT
CASSFQRRTGELFF
>TRBJ2-2|NA|TRBV30|NA
TGTGCCTGTTTAAGAGGAACGGCCGGGGAGCTGTTTTTT
CACLRGTAGELFF
>TRBJ2-7|once|TRBV29-1|TRBD2
TGCAGCGTCCTCGGGGGGACCTTATCCTACGAGCAGTACTTC
CSVLGGTLSYEQYF
>TRBJ1-4|NA|TRBV11-3|NA
TGTGCCAGCGATCCCAGTGAAAAACTGTTTTTT
CASDPSEKLFF
>TRBJ1-2|NA|TRBV14|TRBD1
TGTGCCAGCAGCCAAGGATTCCGGGACAGGGCCTATGGCTACACCTTC
CASSQGFRDRAYGYTF
>TRBJ2-7|NA|TRBV18|NA
TGTGCCAGCTCACCAGCTGAACTAGAGCAGTACTTC
CASSPAELEQYF
>TRBJ2-3|once|TRBV28|TRBD2
TGTGCCAGCAGTTTACGACTAGCGGGGGGGCTTGGCACAGATACGCAGTATTTT
CASSLRLAGGLGTDTQYF
>TRBJ1-1|NA|TRBV6-5|TRBD1
TGTGCCAGCAGTTACTCGACAGGGTTGGACACTGAAGCTTTCTTT
CASSYSTGLDTEAFF
>TRBJ2-3|NA|TRBV7-2|NA
TGTGCCAGCAGCTTCAATTTGGCGGCGGGCACAGATACGCAGTATTTT
CASSFNLAAGTDTQYF
>TRBJ2-1|NA|TRBV12-3/TRBV12-4|NA
TGTGCCAGCAGAAGAAGTGAGTACAATGAGCAGTTCTTC
CASRRSEYNEQFF
>TRBJ2-5|NA|TRBV6-5|NA
TGTGCCAGCAGTTACTCTTATAGACAAGAGACCCAGTACTTC
CASSYSYRQETQYF
>TRBJ1-1|NA|TRBV7-2|NA
TGTGCCAGCAGCTTACCTCCTATCGAAGCTTTCTTT
CASSLPPIEAFF
>TRBJ2-3|NA|TRBV5-1|TRBD2
TGCGCCAGCAGCTTCTCTAGCGGGGGCATGACTTTTATGGATACGCAGTATTTT
CASSFSSGGMTFMDTQYF
>TRBJ1-3|NA|TRBV3-1/TRBV3-2|TRBD1
TGTGCCAGCAGCCCCAACAGGGACAGGTGGAACACCATATATTTT
CASSPNRDRWNTIYF
>TRBJ2-3|once|TRBV12-5|TRBD2
TGTGCTAGTGGTTTGCCCTGGACTAGCGGGGGGGCTAGCACAGATACGCAGTATTTT
CASGLPWTSGGASTDTQYF
>TRBJ2-6|few|TRBV10-1|NA
TGCGCCAGCACTTGGGGAGCTGGGGCCAACGTCCTGACTTTC
CASTWGAGANVLTF
>TRBJ2-3|NA|TRBV5-1|TRBD2
TGCGCCAGCACCTCAGCGGGGGGCGTGGATACGCAGTATTTT
CASTSAGGVDTQYF
>TRBJ2-3|NA|TRBV9|TRBD2
TGTGCCAGCAGCGTATTAGCGGGGGCGCAGGATACGCAGTATTTT
CASSVLAGAQDTQYF
>TRBJ1-1|once|TRBV6-5|TRBD1
TGTGCCAGCAGGGACAGGTCGGTCACTGAAGCTTTCTTT
CASRDRSVTEAFF
>TRBJ1-2|NA|TRBV5-1|NA
TGCGCCAGCAGCTTGGGGGAGTCTGGCTATGGCTACACCTTC
CASSLGESGYGYTF
>TRBJ1-6|once|TRBV6-6|NA
TGTGCCAGCAGTTACTCGGAGGGGTACCGCTCACCCCTCCACTTT
CASSYSEGYRSPLHF
>TRBJ1-1|NA|TRBV5-5|NA
TGTGCCAGCAGCGTGGCCATGAACACTGAAGCTTTCTTT
CASSVAMNTEAFF
>TRBJ1-5|NA|TRBV12-5|NA
TGTGCTAGCGGGAACTGGGCCCGGAATCAGCCCCAGCATTTT
CASGNWARNQPQHF
>TRBJ2-1|NA|TRBV7-2|NA
TGTGCCAGCAGCTTACTCGTCGGGGAGCAGTTCTTC
CASSLLVGEQFF
>TRBJ2-7|NA|TRBV6-2/TRBV6-3|TRBD1
TGTGCCAGCAGTTACTCCCCGGGACAGGGTCCCTACGAGCAGTACTTC
CASSYSPGQGPYEQYF
>TRBJ2-5|NA|TRBV27|TRBD2
TGTGCCACCGCAGAGCGGGGGCCTGGAGAGACCCAGTACTTC
CATAERGPGETQYF
>TRBJ2-3|once|TRBV5-1|NA
TGCGCCAGCAGCCCCCCAGCGGGCACAGATACGCAGTATTTT
CASSPPAGTDTQYF
>TRBJ2-7|NA|TRBV12-5|TRBD1
TGTGCTACCGACGGGACAGGGGCCTCAAGCTACTACGAGCAGTACTTC
CATDGTGASSYYEQYF
>TRBJ2-1|few|TRBV27|NA
TGTGCCAGCAGATACCACCCCGGAGGGGGGGCCTCCTACAATGAGCAGTTCTTC
CASRYHPGGGASYNEQFF
>TRBJ2-1|NA|TRBV15|TRBD1
TGTGCCACCAGCGCCCCCGGGACAGGGTCTAACAATGAGCAGTTCTTC
CATSAPGTGSNNEQFF
>TRBJ2-3|NA|TRBV4-3|NA
TGCGCCAGCAGCCAAGACGGCAGGATGGGCACAGATACGCAGTATTTT
CASSQDGRMGTDTQYF
>TRBJ2-7|NA|TRBV27|NA
TGTGCCAGCAGTGGCCAGGGGGGCCGCTCCTACGAGCAGTACTTC
CASSGQGGRSYEQYF
>TRBJ1-4|NA|TRBV5-4|NA
TGTGCCAGCAGCTTGTCCCAGGGAGGTATGGAAAAACTGTTTTTT
CASSLSQGGMEKLFF
>TRBJ2-1|NA|TRBV6-2/TRBV6-3|TRBD2
TGTGCCAGCAGTTACCGGACTAGCGGGGGTAATGAGCAGTTCTTC
CASSYRTSGGNEQFF
>TRBJ2-7|NA|TRBV5-1|NA
TGCGCCAGCAGCTCCGGGACTCAACCTTTCTACGAGCAGTACTTC
CASSSGTQPFYEQYF
>TRBJ1-2|NA|TRBV5-5|TRBD1
TGTGCCAGCAGCCCGACAGGGGGGTTCGGCTACACCTTC
CASSPTGGFGYTF
>TRBJ2-2|NA|TRBV18|TRBD1
TGTGCCAGCTCACCAACAGGGGGGAACACCGGGGAGCTGTTTTTT
CASSPTGGNTGELFF
>TRBJ1-4|NA|TRBV7-2|TRBD1
TGTGCCAGCAGCCGTGGGGACAGGGAGTCGGGTGAAAAACTGTTTTTT
CASSRGDRESGEKLFF